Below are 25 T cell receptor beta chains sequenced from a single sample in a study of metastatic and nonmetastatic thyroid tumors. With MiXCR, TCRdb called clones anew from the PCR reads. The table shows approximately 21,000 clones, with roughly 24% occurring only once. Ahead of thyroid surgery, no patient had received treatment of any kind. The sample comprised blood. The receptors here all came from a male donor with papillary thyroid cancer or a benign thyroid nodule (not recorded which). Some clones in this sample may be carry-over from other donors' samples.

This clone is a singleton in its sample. For the CDR3, the DNA is TGTGCCAGTAACCCAGGGGGGACTAGCGGAGGCGGTGAGCAGTTCTTC. Translated, it gives CASNPGGTSGGGEQFF. The chain has TRBV19 and TRBJ2-1, with 11 bases that match TRBD2. The CDR3 runs to 16 residues. Per the germline V gene, CDR1 is LNHDA and CDR2 is SQIVND (reference sequence). V shed 7 bases, J shed 9 bases, and the junction held 14 bases outside the gene matches.

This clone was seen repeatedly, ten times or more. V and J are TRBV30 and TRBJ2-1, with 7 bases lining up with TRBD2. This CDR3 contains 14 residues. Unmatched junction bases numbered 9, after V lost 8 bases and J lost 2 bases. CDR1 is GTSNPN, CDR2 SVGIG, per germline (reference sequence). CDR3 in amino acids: CAESRSGTYNEQFF. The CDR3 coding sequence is TGTGCCGAAAGCCGGAGCGGGACCTACAATGAGCAGTTCTTC.

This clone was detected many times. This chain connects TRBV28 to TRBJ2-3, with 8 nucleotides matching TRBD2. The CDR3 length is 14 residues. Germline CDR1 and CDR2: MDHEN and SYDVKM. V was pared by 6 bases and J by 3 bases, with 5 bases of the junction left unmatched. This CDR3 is CASSPGGVTDTQYF. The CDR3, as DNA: TGTGCCAGCAGCCCCGGGGGGGTAACAGATACGCAGTATTTT.

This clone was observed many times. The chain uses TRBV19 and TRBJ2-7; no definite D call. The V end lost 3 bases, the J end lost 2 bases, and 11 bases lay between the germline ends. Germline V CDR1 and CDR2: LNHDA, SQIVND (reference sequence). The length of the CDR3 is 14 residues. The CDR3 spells CASSISGFTYEQYF. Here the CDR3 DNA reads TGTGCCAGTAGTATTAGTGGCTTCACCTACGAGCAGTACTTC.

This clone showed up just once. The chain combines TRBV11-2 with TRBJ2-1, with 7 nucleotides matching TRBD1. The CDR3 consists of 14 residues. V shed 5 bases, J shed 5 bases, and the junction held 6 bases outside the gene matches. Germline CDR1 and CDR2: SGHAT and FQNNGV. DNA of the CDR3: TGTGCCAGCAGCCGGACAGGTTCAGACAATGAGCAGTTCTTC. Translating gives CASSRTGSDNEQFF.

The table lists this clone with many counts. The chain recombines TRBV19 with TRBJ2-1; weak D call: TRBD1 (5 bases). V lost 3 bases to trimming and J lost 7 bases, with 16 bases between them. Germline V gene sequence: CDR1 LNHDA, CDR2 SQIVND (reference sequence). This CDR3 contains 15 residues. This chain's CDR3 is CASSIDRSIGNEQFF. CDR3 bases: TGTGCCAGTAGTATCGACAGAAGTATTGGGAATGAGCAGTTCTTC.

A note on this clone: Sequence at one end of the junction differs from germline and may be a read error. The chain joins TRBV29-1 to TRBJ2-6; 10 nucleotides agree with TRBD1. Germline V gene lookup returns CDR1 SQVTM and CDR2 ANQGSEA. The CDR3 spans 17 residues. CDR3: CIVGGQGDLSGANVLTF. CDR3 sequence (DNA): TGCATCGTTGGCGGACAGGGGGATTTATCTGGGGCCAACGTCCTGACTTTC.

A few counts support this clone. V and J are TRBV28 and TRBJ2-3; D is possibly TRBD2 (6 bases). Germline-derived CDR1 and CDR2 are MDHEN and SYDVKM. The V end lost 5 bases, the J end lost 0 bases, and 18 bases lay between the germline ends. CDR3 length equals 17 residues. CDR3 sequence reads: CASSLGGAGASTDTQYF. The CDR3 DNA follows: TGTGCCAGCAGTCTCGGGGGAGCGGGCGCTAGCACAGATACGCAGTATTTT. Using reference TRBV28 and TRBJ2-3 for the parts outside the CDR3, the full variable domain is DVKVTQSSRYLVKRTGEKVFLECVQDMDHENMFWYRQDPGLGLRLIYFSYDVKMKEKGDIPEGYSVSREKKERFSLILESASTNQTSMYLCASSLGGAGASTDTQYFGPGTRLTVL.

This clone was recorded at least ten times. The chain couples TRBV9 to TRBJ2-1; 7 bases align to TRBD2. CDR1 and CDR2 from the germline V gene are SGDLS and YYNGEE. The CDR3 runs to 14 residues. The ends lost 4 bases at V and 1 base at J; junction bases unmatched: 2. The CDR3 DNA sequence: TGTGCCAGCAGCCGGCGGGAGTCCTACAATGAGCAGTTCTTC. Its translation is CASSRRESYNEQFF.

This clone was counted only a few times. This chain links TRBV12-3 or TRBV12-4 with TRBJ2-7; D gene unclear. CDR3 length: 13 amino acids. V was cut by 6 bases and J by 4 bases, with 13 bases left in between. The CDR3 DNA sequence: TGTGCCAGCAGCCGCGGCGGACCTTACGAGCAGTACTTC. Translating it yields CASSRGGPYEQYF.

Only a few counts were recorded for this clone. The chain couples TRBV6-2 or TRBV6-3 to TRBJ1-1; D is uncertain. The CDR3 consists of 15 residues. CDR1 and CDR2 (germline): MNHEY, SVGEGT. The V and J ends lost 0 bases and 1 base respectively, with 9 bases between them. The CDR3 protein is CASSYSWSQNTEAFF. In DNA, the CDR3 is TGTGCCAGCAGTTACTCGTGGAGTCAGAACACTGAAGCTTTCTTT.

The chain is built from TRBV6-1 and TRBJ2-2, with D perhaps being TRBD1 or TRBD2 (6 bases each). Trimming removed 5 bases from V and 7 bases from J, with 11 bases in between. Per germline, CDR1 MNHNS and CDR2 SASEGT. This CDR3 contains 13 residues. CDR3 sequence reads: CASSPGGGGELFF. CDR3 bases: TGTGCCAGCAGTCCCGGGGGCGGCGGGGAGCTGTTTTTT.

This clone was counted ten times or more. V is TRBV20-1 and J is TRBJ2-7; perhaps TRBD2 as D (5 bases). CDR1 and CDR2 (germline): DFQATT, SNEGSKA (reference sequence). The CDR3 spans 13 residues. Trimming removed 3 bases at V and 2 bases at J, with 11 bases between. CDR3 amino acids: CSASVKTTYEQYF. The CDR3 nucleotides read TGCAGTGCTAGCGTGAAGACTACCTACGAGCAGTACTTC.

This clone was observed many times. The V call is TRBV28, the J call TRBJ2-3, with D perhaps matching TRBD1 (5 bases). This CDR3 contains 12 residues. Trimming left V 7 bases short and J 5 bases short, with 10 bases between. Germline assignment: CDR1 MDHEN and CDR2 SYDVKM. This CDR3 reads CASTPQGDTQYF. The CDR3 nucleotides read TGTGCCAGCACCCCCCAGGGAGATACGCAGTATTTT.

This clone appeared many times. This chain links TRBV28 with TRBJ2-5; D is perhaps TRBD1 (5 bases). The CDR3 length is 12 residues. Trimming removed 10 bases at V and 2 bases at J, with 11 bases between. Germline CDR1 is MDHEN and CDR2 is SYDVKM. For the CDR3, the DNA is TGTGCCACCCTTGACAGACAAGAGACCCAGTACTTC. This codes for CATLDRQETQYF.

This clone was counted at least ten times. The DNA of the CDR3 is TGTGCCAGCAGCCGCGGGAGGACCTACGAGCAGTACTTC. Amino acids: CASSRGRTYEQYF. This chain uses TRBV14 with TRBJ2-7; TRBD2 aligns across 8 bases. This CDR3 spans 13 amino acids. V dropped 4 bases and J dropped 2; count of bases not matched to a gene: 1. Germline loops: CDR1 SGHDN, CDR2 FVKESK. Full variable domain (rest looked up from reference TRBV14 and TRBJ2-7): EAGVTQFPSHSVIEKGQTVTLRCDPISGHDNLYWYRRVMGKEIKFLLHFVKESKQDESGMPNNRFLAERTGGTYSTLKVQPAELEDSGVYFCASSRGRTYEQYFGPGTRLTVT.

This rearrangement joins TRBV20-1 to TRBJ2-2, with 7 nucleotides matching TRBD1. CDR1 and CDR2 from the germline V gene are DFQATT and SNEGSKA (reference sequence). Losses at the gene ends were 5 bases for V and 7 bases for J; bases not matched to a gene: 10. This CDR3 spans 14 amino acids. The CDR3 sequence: CSAFSGTELGELFF. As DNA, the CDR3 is TGCAGTGCTTTTTCCGGGACAGAACTCGGGGAGCTGTTTTTT.

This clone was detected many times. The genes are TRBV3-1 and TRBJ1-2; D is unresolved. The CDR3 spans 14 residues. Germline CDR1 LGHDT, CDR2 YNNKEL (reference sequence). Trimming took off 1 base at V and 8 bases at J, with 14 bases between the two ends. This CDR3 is CASSQAEKIPGYTF. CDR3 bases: TGTGCCAGCAGCCAAGCAGAAAAAATTCCAGGCTACACCTTC.

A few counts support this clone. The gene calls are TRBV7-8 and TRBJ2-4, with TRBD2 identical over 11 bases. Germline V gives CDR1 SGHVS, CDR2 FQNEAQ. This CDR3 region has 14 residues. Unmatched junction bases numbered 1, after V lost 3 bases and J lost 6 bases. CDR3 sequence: CASSFGTSGNIQYF. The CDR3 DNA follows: TGTGCCAGCAGCTTTGGGACTAGCGGAAACATTCAGTACTTC.

The CDR3: CASYDRGTEAFF. The DNA of the CDR3 is TGTGCCAGTTATGACAGGGGTACTGAAGCTTTCTTT. J is TRBJ1-1 and V is TRBV19; the match to TRBD1 covers 8 bases. CDR1 is LNHDA and CDR2 is SQIVND in the germline V gene (reference sequence). The V gene end was trimmed by 8 bases and the J gene end by 5 bases; junction bases not matched to a gene: 4. The CDR3 covers 12 residues.

CDR3 loop: CASSNLGEGQFF. The CDR3, as DNA: TGTGCCAGCAGTAACTTAGGTGAAGGACAGTTCTTC. The chain carries TRBV6-5 and TRBJ2-1; D not resolved. CDR3 size: 12 residues. The V end was cut by 5 bases, the J end by 13 bases, with 15 bases between. Germline CDR1 reads MNHEY; CDR2 reads SVGAGI.

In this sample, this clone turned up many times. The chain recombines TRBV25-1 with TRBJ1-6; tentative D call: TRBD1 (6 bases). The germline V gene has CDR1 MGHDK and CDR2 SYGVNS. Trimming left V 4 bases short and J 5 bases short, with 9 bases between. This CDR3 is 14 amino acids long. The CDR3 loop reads CASSGGGHNSPLHF. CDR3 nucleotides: TGTGCCAGCAGTGGGGGGGGGCATAATTCACCCCTCCACTTT.

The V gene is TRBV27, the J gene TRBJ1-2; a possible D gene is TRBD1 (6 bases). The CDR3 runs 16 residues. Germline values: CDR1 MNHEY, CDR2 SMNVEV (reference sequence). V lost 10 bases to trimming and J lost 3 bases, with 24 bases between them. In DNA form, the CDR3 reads TGTGCCATCAAAGGTTGGATCCGGGACAACCACTATGGCTACACCTTC. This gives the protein CAIKGWIRDNHYGYTF.

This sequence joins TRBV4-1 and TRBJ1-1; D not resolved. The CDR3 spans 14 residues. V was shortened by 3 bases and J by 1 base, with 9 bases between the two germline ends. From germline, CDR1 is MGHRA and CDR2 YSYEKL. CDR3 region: CASSQTVGNTEAFF. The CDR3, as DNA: TGCGCCAGCAGCCAGACGGTGGGGAACACTGAAGCTTTCTTT.

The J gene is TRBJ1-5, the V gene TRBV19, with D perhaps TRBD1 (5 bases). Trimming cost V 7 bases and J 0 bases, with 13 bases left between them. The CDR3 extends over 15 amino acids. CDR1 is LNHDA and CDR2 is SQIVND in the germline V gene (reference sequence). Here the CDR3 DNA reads TGTGCCAGTATCTCTCAGGGTTATAGCAATCAGCCCCAGCATTTT. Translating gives CASISQGYSNQPQHF.